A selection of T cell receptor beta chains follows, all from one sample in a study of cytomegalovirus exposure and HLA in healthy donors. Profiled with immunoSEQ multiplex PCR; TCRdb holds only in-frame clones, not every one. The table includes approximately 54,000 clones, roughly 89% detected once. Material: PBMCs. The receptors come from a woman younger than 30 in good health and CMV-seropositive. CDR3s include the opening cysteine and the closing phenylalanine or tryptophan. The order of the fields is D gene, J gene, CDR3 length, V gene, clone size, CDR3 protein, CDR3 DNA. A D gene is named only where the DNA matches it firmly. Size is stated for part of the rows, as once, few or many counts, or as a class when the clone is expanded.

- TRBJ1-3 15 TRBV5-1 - CASSLAGSSGNTIYF TGCGCCAGCAGCTTGGCAGGCAGCTCTGGAAACACCATATATTTT
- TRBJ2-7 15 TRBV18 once CASSPTAQAGFEQYF TGTGCCAGCTCACCCACAGCACAGGCGGGGTTCGAGCAGTACTTC
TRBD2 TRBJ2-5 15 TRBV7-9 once CASSSGGGAAETQYF TGTGCCAGCAGCTCCGGCGGGGGGGCCGCGGAGACCCAGTACTTC
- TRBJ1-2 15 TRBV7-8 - CASSLAGAGNYGYTF TGTGCCAGCAGCTTAGCCGGCGCGGGTAACTATGGCTACACCTTC
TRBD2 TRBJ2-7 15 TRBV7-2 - CASSSSGTRNYEQYF TGTGCCAGCAGCTCTTCAGGGACTAGGAACTACGAGCAGTACTTC
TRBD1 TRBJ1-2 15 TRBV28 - CASSFTQGAPSGYTF TGTGCCAGCAGTTTTACCCAGGGGGCCCCTTCCGGCTACACCTTC
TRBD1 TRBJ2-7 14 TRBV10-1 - CASSPGQGLDEQYF TGCGCCAGCAGTCCTGGACAGGGATTAGACGAGCAGTACTTC
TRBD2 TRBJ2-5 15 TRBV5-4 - CASNPGLAGGETQYF TGTGCCAGCAATCCGGGACTAGCGGGGGGTGAGACCCAGTACTTC
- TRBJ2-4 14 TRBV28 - CASSSGSISNIQYF TGTGCCAGCAGTTCCGGGTCAATCTCTAACATTCAGTACTTC
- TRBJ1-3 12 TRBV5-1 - CASSQNPNTIYF TGCGCCAGCAGCCAAAATCCCAACACCATATATTTT
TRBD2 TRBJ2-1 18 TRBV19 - CASSIDLIRGGTYNEQFF TGTGCCAGTAGTATAGATCTTATCCGGGGGGGGACCTACAATGAGCAGTTCTTC
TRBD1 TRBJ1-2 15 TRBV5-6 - CASSPRQGDYYGYTF TGTGCCAGCAGCCCACGACAGGGAGACTACTATGGCTACACCTTC
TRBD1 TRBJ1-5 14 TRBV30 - CAWSPTGGAWPQHF TGTGCCTGGAGTCCGACAGGGGGCGCTTGGCCCCAGCATTTT
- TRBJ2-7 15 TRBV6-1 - CASSEGARGSDEQYF TGTGCCAGCAGTGAAGGGGCCAGGGGTAGCGACGAGCAGTACTTC
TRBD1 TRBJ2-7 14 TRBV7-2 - CASSSGQRSYEQYF TGTGCCAGCAGCTCGGGACAGCGGTCCTACGAGCAGTACTTC
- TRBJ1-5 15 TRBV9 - CASSVNWGLDQPQHF TGTGCCAGCAGCGTAAACTGGGGGCTAGACCAGCCCCAGCATTTT
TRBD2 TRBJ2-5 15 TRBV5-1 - CASSAGGTNQETQYF TGCGCCAGCAGCGCGGGGGGGACTAACCAAGAGACCCAGTACTTC
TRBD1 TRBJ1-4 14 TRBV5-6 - CASSLGQGGEKLFF TGTGCCAGCAGCTTGGGACAGGGAGGCGAAAAACTGTTTTTT
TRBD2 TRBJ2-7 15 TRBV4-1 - CASSQEAGGDYEQYF TGCGCCAGCAGCCAAGAAGCGGGGGGGGACTACGAGCAGTACTTC
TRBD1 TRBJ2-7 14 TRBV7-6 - CASRQGGASYEQYF TGTGCCAGCAGGCAAGGGGGCGCTTCCTACGAGCAGTACTTC
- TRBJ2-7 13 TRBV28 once CASSSGAPYEQYF TGTGCCAGCAGTTCAGGGGCACCCTACGAGCAGTACTTC
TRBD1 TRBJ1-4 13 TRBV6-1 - CASSGTGVEKLFF TGTGCCAGCAGTGGGACAGGGGTGGAAAAACTGTTTTTT
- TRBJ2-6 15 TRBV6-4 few CASSDRGSGANVLTF TGTGCCAGCAGTGACAGGGGCTCTGGGGCCAACGTCCTGACTTTC
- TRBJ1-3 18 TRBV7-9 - CASSLFVGDLLSGNTIYF TGTGCCAGCAGCTTATTCGTCGGCGACTTGCTCTCTGGAAACACCATATATTTT
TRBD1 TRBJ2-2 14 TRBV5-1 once CASSYRQGTGELFF TGCGCCAGCAGTTACCGACAGGGGACCGGGGAGCTGTTTTTT
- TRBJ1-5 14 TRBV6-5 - CASSERQVNQPQHF TGTGCCAGCAGTGAGCGACAGGTCAATCAGCCCCAGCATTTT
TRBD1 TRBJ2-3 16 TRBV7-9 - CASSPPTGGHTDTQYF TGTGCCAGCAGCCCGCCCACAGGGGGCCACACAGATACGCAGTATTTT
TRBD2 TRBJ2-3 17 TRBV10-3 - CAISSSSGGRSTDTQYF TGTGCCATCAGTTCGTCTAGCGGGGGGCGGAGCACAGATACGCAGTATTTT
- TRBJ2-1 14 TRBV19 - CASSPGDSYNEQFF TGTGCCAGTAGCCCGGGGGACTCCTACAATGAGCAGTTCTTC
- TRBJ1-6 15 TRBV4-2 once CASSQAGAVNSPLHF TGTGCCAGCAGCCAAGCTGGGGCAGTTAATTCACCCCTCCACTTT
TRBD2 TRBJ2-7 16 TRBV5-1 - CASSSTAGTSASEQYF TGCGCCAGCAGCTCAACAGCCGGGACTAGCGCTTCCGAGCAGTACTTC
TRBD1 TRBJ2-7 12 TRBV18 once CASSQTGVEQYF TGTGCCAGCTCACAGACAGGGGTCGAGCAGTACTTC
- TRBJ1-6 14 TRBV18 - CASSRNMDNSPLHF TGTGCCAGCTCACGAAACATGGATAATTCACCCCTCCACTTT
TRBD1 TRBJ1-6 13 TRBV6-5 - CATGQGTNSPLHF TGTGCCACGGGACAGGGGACAAATTCACCCCTCCACTTT
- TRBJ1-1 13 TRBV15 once CATSWDILEDAFF TGTGCCACCAGCTGGGACATTCTAGAGGATGCTTTCTTT
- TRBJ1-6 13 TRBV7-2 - CASSPVFNSPLHF TGTGCCAGCAGTCCAGTCTTCAATTCACCCCTCCACTTT
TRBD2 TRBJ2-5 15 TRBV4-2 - CASSQEAGVGETQYF TGTGCCAGCAGCCAAGAGGCGGGGGTTGGAGAGACCCAGTACTTC
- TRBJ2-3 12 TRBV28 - CASSQATDTQYF TGTGCCAGCAGCCAGGCCACAGATACGCAGTATTTT
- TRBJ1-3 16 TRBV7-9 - CASSLVLASSGNTIYF TGTGCCAGCAGCTTAGTATTAGCGAGCTCTGGAAACACCATATATTTT
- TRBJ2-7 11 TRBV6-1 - CASYGVGGQYF TGTGCCAGCTACGGAGTCGGGGGGCAGTACTTC
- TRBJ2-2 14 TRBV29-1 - CSVAGLRDTGELFF TGCAGCGTTGCTGGGCTGAGGGACACCGGGGAGCTGTTTTTT
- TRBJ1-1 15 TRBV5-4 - CASSSGKGIGTEAFF TGTGCCAGCAGCTCTGGCAAGGGGATAGGGACTGAAGCTTTCTTT
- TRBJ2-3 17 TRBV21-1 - CASSKEGCPKGTDTQYF TGTGCCAGCAGCAAAGAGGGGTGCCCCAAGGGCACAGATACGCAGTATTTT
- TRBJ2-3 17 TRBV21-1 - CASSKEGLAGGTDTQYF TGTGCCAGCAGCAAAGAAGGACTAGCGGGGGGGACAGATACGCAGTATTTT
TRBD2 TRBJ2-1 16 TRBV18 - CASSPTLAGGNNEQFF TGTGCCAGCTCACCGACTCTAGCGGGGGGGAACAATGAGCAGTTCTTC
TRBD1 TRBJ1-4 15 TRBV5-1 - CASSSGTGGNEKLFF TGCGCCAGCAGCTCTGGGACAGGGGGTAATGAAAAACTGTTTTTT
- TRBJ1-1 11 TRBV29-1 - CSVGVNTEAFF TGCAGCGTTGGAGTGAACACTGAAGCTTTCTTT
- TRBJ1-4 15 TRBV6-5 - CASRRQSGGGEKLFF TGTGCCAGCAGAAGACAGTCCGGTGGGGGCGAAAAACTGTTTTTT
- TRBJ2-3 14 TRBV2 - CASSEMSRQDTQYF TGTGCCAGCAGTGAAATGTCACGTCAGGATACGCAGTATTTT
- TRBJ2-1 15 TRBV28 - CASSTAAVRIGEQFF TGTGCCAGCAGTACCGCCGCGGTAAGAATAGGTGAGCAGTTCTTC
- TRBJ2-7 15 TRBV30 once CAWGAGQGPSYEQYF TGTGCCTGGGGGGCAGGGCAGGGGCCTTCCTACGAGCAGTACTTC